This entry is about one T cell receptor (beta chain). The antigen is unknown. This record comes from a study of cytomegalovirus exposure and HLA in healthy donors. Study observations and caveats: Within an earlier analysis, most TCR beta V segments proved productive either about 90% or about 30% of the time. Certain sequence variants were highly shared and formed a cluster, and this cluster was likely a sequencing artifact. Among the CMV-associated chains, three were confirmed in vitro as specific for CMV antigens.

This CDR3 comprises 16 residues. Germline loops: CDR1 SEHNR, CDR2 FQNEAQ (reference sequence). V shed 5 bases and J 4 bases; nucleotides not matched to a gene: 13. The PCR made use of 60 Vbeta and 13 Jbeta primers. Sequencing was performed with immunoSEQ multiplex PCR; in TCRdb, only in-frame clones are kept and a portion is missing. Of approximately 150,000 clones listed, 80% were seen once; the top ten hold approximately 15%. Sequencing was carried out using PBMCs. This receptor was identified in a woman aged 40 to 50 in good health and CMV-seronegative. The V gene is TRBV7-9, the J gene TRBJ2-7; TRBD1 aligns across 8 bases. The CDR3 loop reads CASSHPPGQETYEQYF. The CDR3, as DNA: TGTGCCAGCAGCCATCCACCGGGACAGGAGACTTACGAGCAGTACTTC.